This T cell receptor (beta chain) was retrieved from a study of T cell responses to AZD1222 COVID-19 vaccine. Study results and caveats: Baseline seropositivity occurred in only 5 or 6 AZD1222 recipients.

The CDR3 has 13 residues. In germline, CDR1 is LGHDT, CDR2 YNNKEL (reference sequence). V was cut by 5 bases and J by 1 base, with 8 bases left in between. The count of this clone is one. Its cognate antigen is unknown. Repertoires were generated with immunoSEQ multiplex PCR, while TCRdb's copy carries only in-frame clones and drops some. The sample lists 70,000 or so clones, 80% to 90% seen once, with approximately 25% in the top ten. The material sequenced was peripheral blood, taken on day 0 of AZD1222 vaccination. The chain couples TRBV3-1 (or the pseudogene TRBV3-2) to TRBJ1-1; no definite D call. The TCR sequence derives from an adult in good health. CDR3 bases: TGTGCCAGCAGCTCCTCAGAGAACACTGAAGCTTTCTTT. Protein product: CASSSSENTEAFF.